Listed here are 18 T cell receptor beta chains from one sample, sequenced in a study of early T cells in non-severe SARS-CoV-2 infection. TCRdb recomputed calls from the 5' RACE reads with MiXCR, one row per CDR3 protein. Here the sample spans fewer than 85,000 distinct CDR3 sequences, around 16% being singletons. The sample was whole blood. The origin of the receptors is an adult who was a healthcare worker with PCR-confirmed SARS-CoV-2 infection or an uninfected control (not recorded which).

The V and J genes are TRBV5-5 and TRBJ2-7; D may be TRBD2 (7 bases). V was shortened by 4 bases and J by 3 bases, with 17 bases between the two germline ends. Germline CDR1 reads SGHKS; CDR2 reads YYEKEE (reference sequence). The CDR3 runs to 15 residues. CDR3: CASSPRGGRNYEQYF. CDR3 in DNA: TGTGCCAGCAGCCCTAGGGGGGGCAGAAACTACGAGCAGTACTTC.

This clonotype was recorded a few times. The genes are TRBV3-1 and TRBJ2-1; D assignment may be TRBD1 or TRBD2 (5 bases each). The CDR3 length is 14 residues. Trimming shortened V by 8 bases and J by 12 bases, and 23 bases separated the two germline ends. The germline CDR1 and CDR2 sequences are LGHDT and YNNKEL (reference sequence). The CDR3 sequence: CASAWGRLGLVQFF. CDR3 coding DNA: TGTGCCAGCGCCTGGGGACGCCTTGGTTTGGTGCAGTTCTTC.

This clonotype has a handful of counts. This chain links TRBV12-3 or TRBV12-4 with TRBJ2-1, with 12 bases aligning to TRBD2. CDR3 length equals 15 residues. J lost 10 bases, V lost 3 bases, and 7 bases had no gene match. This chain's CDR3 is CASSFVLAGGQEQFF. The CDR3 coding sequence is TGTGCCAGCAGTTTTGTTCTAGCGGGAGGGCAGGAGCAGTTCTTC.

The CDR3 nucleotides read TGTGCCTGTATATCGGGTATCGCGTTCTTC. Translated, it gives CACISGIAFF. V and J are TRBV30 and TRBJ2-1; D unclear. Germline assignment: CDR1 GTSNPN and CDR2 SVGIG (reference sequence). V dropped 6 bases and J dropped 15 bases, with 15 bases sitting between them. The CDR3 runs 10 residues.

This chain joins TRBV6-5 and TRBJ2-1; the D call may be TRBD1 or TRBD2 (6 bases each). The CDR3 extends over 14 amino acids. From germline, CDR1 is MNHEY and CDR2 SVGAGI. Between the trimmed V and J ends, which lost 10 bases and 2 bases, there was a span of 15 bases. The CDR3 DNA is TGTGCCACCAAGGGGGGCACTGCCTACAATGAGCAGTTCTTC. It translates to CATKGGTAYNEQFF.

The V and J genes are TRBV11-3 and TRBJ2-7; TRBD2 is a possible D gene (6 bases). Germline V gives CDR1 SGHNT, CDR2 YENEEA. Between the trimmed V and J ends, which lost 3 bases and 6 bases, there was a span of 15 bases. CDR3 length: 14 amino acids. CDR3 DNA sequence: TGTGCCAGCAGCTTGCCCCGGGAGATGGGCGAGCAGTACTTC. This sequence encodes CASSLPREMGEQYF.

In regard to this clonotype: It may be a read error: a sequence one base away is much more abundant. The J gene is TRBJ2-7, the V gene TRBV29-1, with D unresolved. The V gene lost 4 bases and the J gene lost 0 bases, with 4 bases spanning the gap. Per the germline V gene, CDR1 is SQVTM and CDR2 is ANQGSEA. The CDR3 totals 11 residues. The CDR3 nucleotides read TGCAGCGTTGTGGTCTCCTACGAGCAGTACTTC. Translated: CSVVVSYEQYF.

The chain carries TRBV28 and TRBJ1-5, with D possibly matching TRBD1 (6 bases). Germline CDR1 reads MDHEN; CDR2 reads SYDVKM. The CDR3 covers 13 residues. V lost 3 bases and J lost 8, with 11 bases in between. DNA for the CDR3: TGTGCCAGCAGTTTGCCGGGGGCGAAGCCCCAGCATTTT. It translates to CASSLPGAKPQHF. The entire variable domain, with the rest obtained from reference TRBV28 and TRBJ1-5, is as follows: DVKVTQSSRYLVKRTGEKVFLECVQDMDHENMFWYRQDPGLGLRLIYFSYDVKMKEKGDIPEGYSVSREKKERFSLILESASTNQTSMYLCASSLPGAKPQHFGDGTRLSIL.

The rearrangement joins TRBV2 to TRBJ1-5; no firm D call. The germline gives CDR1 SNHLY, CDR2 FYNNEI. V was clipped by 5 bases and J by 2 bases, with 7 bases between them. The CDR3 sequence is 13 residues long. CDR3 sequence reads: CASSQEGNQPQHF. The CDR3 DNA reads TGTGCCAGCAGTCAGGAGGGCAATCAGCCCCAGCATTTT.

The table lists this clonotype with a few counts. This chain joins TRBV28 and TRBJ2-7, with D maybe TRBD2 (5 bases). Germline assignment: CDR1 MDHEN and CDR2 SYDVKM. The CDR3 is made up of 15 amino acids. Between the trimmed V and J ends, which lost 4 bases and 3 bases, there was a span of 16 bases. CDR3 region: CASSSLRGFSYEQYF. The CDR3 DNA sequence: TGTGCCAGCAGTTCCCTTCGGGGTTTCAGCTACGAGCAGTACTTC.

The CDR3 DNA sequence: TGTGCCAGCAGTTTTCATCGCGGGGTATTAGGGGGCTACACCTTC. It encodes CASSFHRGVLGGYTF. J is TRBJ1-2 and V is TRBV27; no reliable D call. Germline loops: CDR1 MNHEY, CDR2 SMNVEV (reference sequence). This CDR3 comprises 15 residues. The germline V and J ends were trimmed by 3 bases and 8 bases, with 19 bases remaining between them.

The chain is built from TRBV7-8 and TRBJ2-2; D is unclear. The CDR3 length is 22 residues. The V end lost 1 base, the J end lost 5 bases, and 32 bases lay between the germline ends. Germline V gene data show CDR1 as SGHVS and CDR2 as FQNEAQ. CDR3 DNA sequence: TGTGCCAGCAGCTTAGGACTTGGACGGCCTACCAATACGAAGCCCATTACCGGGGAGCTGTTTTTT. Translation gives CASSLGLGRPTNTKPITGELFF.

This clonotype was recorded many times. This chain connects TRBV20-1 to TRBJ2-6, with a weak D call TRBD2 (5 bases). CDR3 length equals 15 residues. Germline loops: CDR1 DFQATT, CDR2 SNEGSKA (reference sequence). Trimming removed 1 base at V and 0 bases at J, with 7 bases between. The CDR3: CSARVGNSGANVLTF. The CDR3 DNA follows: TGCAGTGCTAGAGTCGGGAACTCTGGGGCCAACGTCCTGACTTTC.

This clonotype has only a few counts. The V and J genes are TRBV5-4 and TRBJ2-7; TRBD1 agrees at 10 bases. This CDR3 is built from 17 residues. After removal of 6 bases from V and 7 bases from J, the junction contained 19 bases not matched to a gene. Looked up from germline, CDR1 is SGHNT and CDR2 is YYREEE (reference sequence). CDR3: CASTRSGGRQGASEQYF. The CDR3 nucleotides read TGTGCCAGCACCCGGAGTGGGGGTCGACAGGGGGCGAGTGAGCAGTACTTC.

V and J are TRBV12-3 or TRBV12-4 and TRBJ2-1; 7 bases are a match to TRBD2. V shed 3 bases, J shed 4 bases, and the junction held 3 bases outside the gene matches. The CDR3 is 14 amino acids. DNA of the CDR3: TGTGCCAGCAGTTTCGGACTAGATTACAATGAGCAGTTCTTC. Protein: CASSFGLDYNEQFF.

The chain is built from TRBV29-1 and TRBJ2-5; D gene uncertain. The CDR3 is made up of 11 amino acids. V lost 4 bases to trimming and J lost 0 bases, with 3 bases between them. Germline V gene sequence: CDR1 SQVTM, CDR2 ANQGSEA. CDR3 bases: TGCAGCGTTGCGAACCAAGAGACCCAGTACTTC. Amino acid sequence: CSVANQETQYF.

The rearrangement links TRBV4-1 to TRBJ2-1, with 7 bases aligning to TRBD2. With V trimmed by 1 base and J by 4 bases, 4 bases remained unmatched. Germline V gives CDR1 MGHRA, CDR2 YSYEKL. The CDR3 is 15 amino acids. The CDR3 here is CASSQVGGRYNEQFF. The CDR3 nucleotides are TGCGCCAGCAGCCAAGTGGGAGGGCGGTACAATGAGCAGTTCTTC.

The chain carries TRBV12-3 or TRBV12-4 and TRBJ2-1; 8 nucleotides align to TRBD2. The CDR3 sequence is 14 residues long. Germline trimming cut 6 bases from V and 8 bases from J; bases unmatched to any gene: 9. The CDR3 spells CASSRGGAVDEQFF. DNA for the CDR3: TGTGCCAGCAGCCGGGGGGGGGCGGTCGATGAGCAGTTCTTC.